These 9 T cell receptor beta chains came from one sample sequenced in a study of a mutant IDH1 vaccine in newly diagnosed glioma. Produced via immunoSEQ multiplex PCR; TCRdb's table is partial and in-frame only. The profile shows about 67,000 clones, more than 70% of them singletons. Time point specified: baseline, week 1 (first vaccination visit). Treatment here: pre-vaccination baseline after standard-of-care therapy. The specimen comprised peripheral blood mononuclear cells (PBMCs), sampled from a glioma patient treated with radiotherapy, temozolomide or both. The receptors come from a woman younger than 30 with glioma. Some clones in this sample may be carry-over from other donors' samples.

This chain uses TRBV30 with TRBJ2-2; D is unresolved. The germline V gene encodes CDR1 GTSNPN and CDR2 SVGIG (reference sequence). V was shortened by 2 bases and J by 1 base, with 5 bases between the two germline ends. The CDR3 length is 13 residues. CDR3 sequence reads: CAWSLRNTGELFF. DNA of the CDR3: TGTGCCTGGAGTCTCCGGAACACCGGGGAGCTGTTTTTT.

The chain has TRBV5-1 and TRBJ1-3; 8 bases line up with TRBD1. The V gene end was trimmed by 5 bases and the J gene end by 7 bases; junction bases not matched to a gene: 8. CDR1 and CDR2 from the germline V gene are SGHRS and YFSETQ. This CDR3 contains 14 residues. DNA for the CDR3: TGCGCCAGCAGGAACGGACAGGGCGGGAACACCATATATTTT. As protein: CASRNGQGGNTIYF.

In its sample, this clone was seen once. The chain joins TRBV30 to TRBJ1-4; D is undetermined. In germline, CDR1 is GTSNPN, CDR2 SVGIG (reference sequence). The CDR3 runs to 13 residues. Deletions cut 2 bases from V and 6 bases from J, with 10 bases between. This chain's CDR3 is CAWSSGVDEKLFF. DNA of the CDR3: TGTGCCTGGAGTTCCGGGGTAGATGAAAAACTGTTTTTT.

The V and J genes are TRBV6-4 and TRBJ1-2; 8 positions match TRBD1. Germline-derived CDR1 and CDR2 are MRHNA and SNTAGT. The junction had 8 bases not matched to a gene; V was cut back by 6 bases and J by 2 bases. This CDR3 has 15 amino acids. CDR3 nucleotides: TGTGCCAGCAGGATGACAGGGGCATTCAACTATGGCTACACCTTC. Translated, it gives CASRMTGAFNYGYTF.

This sequence joins TRBV5-1 and TRBJ1-1, with 10 bases aligning to TRBD1. CDR3 length: 14 residues. Germline V lookup: CDR1 SGHRS, CDR2 YFSETQ. V shed 4 bases, J shed 1 base, and the junction held 1 base outside the gene matches. The CDR3 bases are TGCGCCAGCAGCCGGACAGGGGGGAACACTGAAGCTTTCTTT. Protein sequence: CASSRTGGNTEAFF.

The chain combines TRBV9 with TRBJ1-1; D gene ambiguous. Between the trimmed V and J ends, which lost 1 base and 1 base, there was a span of 5 bases. This CDR3 is built from 13 residues. Per the germline V gene, CDR1 is SGDLS and CDR2 is YYNGEE. This CDR3 reads CASSVRGNTEAFF. For the CDR3, the DNA is TGTGCCAGCAGCGTACGGGGGAACACTGAAGCTTTCTTT.

This clone appeared a single time. This chain links TRBV7-9 with TRBJ2-1, with 7 nucleotides matching TRBD1. Germline lookup yields CDR1 SEHNR and CDR2 FQNEAQ (reference sequence). Trimming took 4 bases from V and 6 from J; bases not matched to a gene: 6. This CDR3 comprises 14 residues. The CDR3 protein is CASSSTTGANEQFF. The CDR3, as DNA: TGTGCCAGCAGCTCAACCACAGGGGCCAATGAGCAGTTCTTC.

The sample holds one count of this clone. This chain links TRBV6-1 with TRBJ2-7; tentative D call: TRBD2 (5 bases). The CDR3 length is 14 residues. V shed 6 bases and J shed 2 bases, with 14 bases lying between them. Germline lookup yields CDR1 MNHNS and CDR2 SASEGT. CDR3 in DNA: TGTGCCAGCAGGGAGGCGCGGCAGACCTACGAGCAGTACTTC. Residues: CASREARQTYEQYF.

The rearrangement joins TRBV5-1 to TRBJ2-7, with D perhaps matching TRBD1 (6 bases). The V and J ends lost 3 bases and 5 bases respectively, with 12 bases between them. Per germline, CDR1 SGHRS and CDR2 YFSETQ. This CDR3 has 13 residues. This CDR3 reads CASSWGLANEQYF. DNA of the CDR3: TGCGCCAGCAGCTGGGGGCTAGCTAACGAGCAGTACTTC.